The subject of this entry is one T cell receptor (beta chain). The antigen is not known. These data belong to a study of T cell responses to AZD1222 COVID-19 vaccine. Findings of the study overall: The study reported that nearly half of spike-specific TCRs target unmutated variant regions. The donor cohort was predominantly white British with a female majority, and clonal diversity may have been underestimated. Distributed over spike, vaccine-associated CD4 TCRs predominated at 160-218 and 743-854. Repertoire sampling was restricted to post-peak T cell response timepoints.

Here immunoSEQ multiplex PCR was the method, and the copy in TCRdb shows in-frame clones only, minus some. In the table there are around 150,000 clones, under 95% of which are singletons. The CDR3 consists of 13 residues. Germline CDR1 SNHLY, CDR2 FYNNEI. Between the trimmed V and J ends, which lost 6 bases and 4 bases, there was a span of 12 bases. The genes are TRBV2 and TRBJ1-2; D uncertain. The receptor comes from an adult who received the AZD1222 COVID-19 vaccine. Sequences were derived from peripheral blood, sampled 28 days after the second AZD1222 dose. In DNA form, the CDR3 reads TGTGCCAGCAGCGGGATCTCGACCTATGGCTACACCTTC. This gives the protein CASSGISTYGYTF.